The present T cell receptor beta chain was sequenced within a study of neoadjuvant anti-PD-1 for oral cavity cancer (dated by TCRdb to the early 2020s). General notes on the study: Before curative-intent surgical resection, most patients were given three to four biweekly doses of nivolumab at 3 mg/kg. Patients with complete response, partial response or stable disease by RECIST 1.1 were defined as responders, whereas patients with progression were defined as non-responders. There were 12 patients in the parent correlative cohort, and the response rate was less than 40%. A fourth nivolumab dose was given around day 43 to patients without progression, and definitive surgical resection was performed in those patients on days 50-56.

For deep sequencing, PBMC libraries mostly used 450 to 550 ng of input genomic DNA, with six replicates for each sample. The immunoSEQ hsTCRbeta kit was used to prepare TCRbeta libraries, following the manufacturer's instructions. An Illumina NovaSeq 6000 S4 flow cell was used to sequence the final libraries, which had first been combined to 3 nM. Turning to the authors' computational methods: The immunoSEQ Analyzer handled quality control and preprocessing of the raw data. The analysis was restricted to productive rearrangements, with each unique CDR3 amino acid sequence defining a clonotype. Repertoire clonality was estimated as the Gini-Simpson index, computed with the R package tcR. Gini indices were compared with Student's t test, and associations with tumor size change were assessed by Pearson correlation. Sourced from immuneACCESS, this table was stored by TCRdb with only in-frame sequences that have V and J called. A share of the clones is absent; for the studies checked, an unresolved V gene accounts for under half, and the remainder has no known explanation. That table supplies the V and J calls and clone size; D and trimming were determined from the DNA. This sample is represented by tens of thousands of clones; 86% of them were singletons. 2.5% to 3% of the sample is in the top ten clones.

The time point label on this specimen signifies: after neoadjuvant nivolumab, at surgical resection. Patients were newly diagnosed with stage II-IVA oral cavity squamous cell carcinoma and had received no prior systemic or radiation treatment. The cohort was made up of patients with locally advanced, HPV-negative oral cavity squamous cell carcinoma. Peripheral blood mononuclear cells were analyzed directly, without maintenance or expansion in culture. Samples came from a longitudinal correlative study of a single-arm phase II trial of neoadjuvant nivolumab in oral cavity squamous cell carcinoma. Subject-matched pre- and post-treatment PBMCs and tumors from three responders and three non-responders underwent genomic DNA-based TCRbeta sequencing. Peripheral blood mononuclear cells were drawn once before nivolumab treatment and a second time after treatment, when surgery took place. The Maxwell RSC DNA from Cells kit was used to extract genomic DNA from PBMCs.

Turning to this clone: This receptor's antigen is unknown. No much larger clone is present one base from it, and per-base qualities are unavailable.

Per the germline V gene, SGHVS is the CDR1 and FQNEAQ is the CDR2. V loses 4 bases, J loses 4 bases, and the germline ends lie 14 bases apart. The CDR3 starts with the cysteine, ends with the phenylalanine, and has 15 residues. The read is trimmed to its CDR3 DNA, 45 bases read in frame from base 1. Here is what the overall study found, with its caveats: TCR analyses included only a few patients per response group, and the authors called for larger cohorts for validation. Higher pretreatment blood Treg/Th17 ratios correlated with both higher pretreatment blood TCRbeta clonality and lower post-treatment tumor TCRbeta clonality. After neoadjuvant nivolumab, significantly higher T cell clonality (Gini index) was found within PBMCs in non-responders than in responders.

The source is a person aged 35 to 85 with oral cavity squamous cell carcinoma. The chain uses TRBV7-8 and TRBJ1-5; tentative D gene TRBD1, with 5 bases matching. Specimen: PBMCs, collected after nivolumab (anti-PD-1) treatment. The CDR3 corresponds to CASSSEGGVNQPQHF. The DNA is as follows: TGTGCCAGCAGCTCCGAGGGAGGGGTAAATCAGCCCCAGCATTTT.